A single sample is the source of the 21 T cell receptor beta chains below, sequenced in a study of PD-1 blockade in classical Hodgkin lymphoma. Described time point: cycle 4 day 1 (C4D1), after around six weeks of nivolumab. Each patient experienced a relapse that followed autologous stem cell transplantation, and brentuximab vedotin exposure varied. Sequencing used immunoSEQ multiplex PCR; TCRdb keeps in-frame clones, though not all of them. The sample carries tens of thousands of clones, around 90% recorded once. This material consisted of peripheral blood mononuclear cells (PBMCs), taken before the fourth cycle of nivolumab. Source of these receptors: a human donor with classical Hodgkin lymphoma.

To note about this clone: The sample holds other DNA sequences that translate to the same CDR3. The chain couples TRBV19 to TRBJ2-1; 7 positions match TRBD2. V trimming: 1 base; J trimming: 3 bases; junction bases outside the gene matches: 3. Germline V gives CDR1 LNHDA, CDR2 SQIVND (reference sequence). There are 15 residues in the CDR3. Here the CDR3 reads CASSIGTRGYNEQFF. The CDR3 DNA reads as TGTGCCAGTAGTATAGGGACTAGGGGCTACAATGAGCAGTTCTTC.

The genes are TRBV5-6 and TRBJ2-7; D may be TRBD2 (5 bases). Trimming cost V 4 bases and J 3 bases, with 14 bases left between them. The CDR3 spans 14 residues. The germline V gene has CDR1 SGHDT and CDR2 YYEEEE. As DNA, the CDR3 is TGTGCCAGCAGCCCCGGGGTGGGATACTACGAGCAGTACTTC. As protein: CASSPGVGYYEQYF.

The chain recombines TRBV9 with TRBJ2-5; D gene unclear. The ends were cut back, 3 bases at V and 2 bases at J, with 14 bases in the middle. The CDR3 is 15 residues long. Germline assignment: CDR1 SGDLS and CDR2 YYNGEE. CDR3 in amino acids: CASSAPGRLQETQYF. CDR3 DNA sequence: TGTGCCAGCAGCGCTCCTGGCCGTCTACAAGAGACCCAGTACTTC.

The chain is built from TRBV28 and TRBJ2-7; 9 bases agree with TRBD1. Per germline, CDR1 MDHEN and CDR2 SYDVKM. Unmatched junction bases numbered 6, after V lost 4 bases and J lost 2 bases. The CDR3 contains 15 residues. The CDR3 loop is CASSSTGGLTYEQYF. The CDR3 nucleotides read TGTGCCAGCAGTTCCACAGGGGGCTTAACCTACGAGCAGTACTTC.

This rearrangement joins TRBV5-1 to TRBJ1-2; no definite D call. V gave up 4 bases and J gave up 4 bases, with 14 bases separating them. The CDR3 is made up of 14 amino acids. Germline CDR1 and CDR2: SGHRS and YFSETQ. The CDR3 DNA reads as TGCGCCAGCAGCGCGTATGAGGTATCCTATGGCTACACCTTC. This translates into CASSAYEVSYGYTF.

The rearrangement links TRBV19 to TRBJ2-1, with 8 bases aligning to TRBD2. The V segment lost 6 bases and the J segment 5 bases; nucleotides outside the gene matches: 6. This CDR3 contains 14 residues. Germline V gene sequence: CDR1 LNHDA, CDR2 SQIVND (reference sequence). CDR3 residues: CASRKGREDNEQFF. CDR3 DNA: TGTGCCAGTAGGAAGGGGCGGGAGGACAATGAGCAGTTCTTC.

The chain has TRBV29-1 and TRBJ2-7; D uncertain. In germline, CDR1 is SQVTM, CDR2 ANQGSEA. Trimming removed 7 bases at V and 2 bases at J, with 12 bases between. This CDR3 comprises 12 residues. The CDR3 nucleotides read TGCAGCGCTAGGTTGAGCCCCTACGAGCAGTACTTC. Protein: CSARLSPYEQYF.

The chain employs TRBV27 and TRBJ2-1, with 9 bases lining up with TRBD2. The CDR3 is made up of 17 amino acids. V gave up 3 bases and J gave up 3 bases; unmatched junction bases: 9. CDR1 is MNHEY, CDR2 SMNVEV, per germline (reference sequence). The CDR3 region is CASSFGSGSQGYNEQFF. The CDR3 DNA follows: TGTGCCAGCAGTTTTGGTAGCGGGAGCCAGGGCTACAATGAGCAGTTCTTC.

In this sample, this clone turned up a few times. The V gene is TRBV6-1, the J gene TRBJ2-5; D is perhaps TRBD1 (6 bases). The V and J ends lost 5 bases and 3 bases respectively, with 10 bases between them. Germline CDR1 MNHNS, CDR2 SASEGT. The CDR3 is 13 amino acids. The CDR3 DNA sequence: TGTGCCAGCAGTTTACAGGGTAAAGAGACCCAGTACTTC. Its protein is CASSLQGKETQYF.

This chain links TRBV5-5 with TRBJ1-5; 7 nucleotides align to TRBD1. The CDR3 length is 15 residues. V trimming: 5 bases; J trimming: 4 bases; junction bases outside the gene matches: 9. CDR1 is SGHKS and CDR2 is YYEKEE in the germline V gene (reference sequence). The CDR3: CASSQAGTDNQPQHF. In DNA form, the CDR3 reads TGTGCCAGCAGTCAGGCCGGGACAGATAATCAGCCCCAGCATTTT. Full variable domain (outside the CDR3, taken from reference TRBV5-5 and TRBJ1-5): DAGVTQSPTHLIKTRGQQVTLRCSPISGHKSVSWYQQVLGQGPQFIFQYYEKEERGRGNFPDRFSARQFPNYSSELNVNALLLGDSALYLCASSQAGTDNQPQHFGDGTRLSIL.

The J gene is TRBJ2-7, the V gene TRBV12-2; TRBD1, the D gene given by the table, was not confirmed from the DNA. TRBV12-2 is recorded as a pseudogene. This CDR3 contains 14 residues. The CDR3 region is CASRPRTASYEQYF. The DNA of the CDR3 is TGTGCAAGTCGCCCTAGGACAGCTTCCTACGAGCAGTACTTC.

This chain connects TRBV5-4 to TRBJ2-7; 8 bases fit TRBD1. The CDR3 runs 15 residues. The ends lost 4 bases at V and 3 bases at J; junction bases unmatched: 9. Per germline, CDR1 SGHNT and CDR2 YYREEE (reference sequence). CDR3 protein: CASSGTGQGHYEQYF. The CDR3 DNA reads as TGTGCCAGCAGCGGGACAGGCCAAGGGCACTACGAGCAGTACTTC.

The V call is TRBV11-2, the J call TRBJ2-5; D not certain. V was pared by 5 bases and J by 4 bases, with 17 bases between. Germline assignment: CDR1 SGHAT and CDR2 FQNNGV. The CDR3 runs to 15 residues. The CDR3 DNA is TGTGCCAGCAGCCGCGGCGGCCCAGGTGGAGAGACCCAGTACTTC. Its protein is CASSRGGPGGETQYF.

V and J are TRBV5-4 and TRBJ2-2, with TRBD1 as a possible D gene (6 bases). The CDR3 sequence is 15 residues long. CDR1 SGHNT and CDR2 YYREEE come from the germline V gene (reference sequence). Trimming shortened V by 4 bases and J by 1 base, and 11 bases separated the two germline ends. CDR3 nucleotides: TGTGCCAGCAGCGAGACAGGCGGGAACACCGGGGAGCTGTTTTTT. Translation: CASSETGGNTGELFF.

The chain recombines TRBV18 with TRBJ2-7; TRBD1 matches 11 bases. CDR3 length: 15 amino acids. Germline CDR1 is KGHSH and CDR2 is LQKENI. V shed 6 bases and J 2 bases; nucleotides not matched to a gene: 6. This CDR3 is CASSSGGQGAYEQYF. Written as DNA, the CDR3 is TGTGCCAGCTCGTCGGGGGGACAGGGGGCCTACGAGCAGTACTTC.

The genes are TRBV28 and TRBJ1-2, with D unclear. This CDR3 has 11 amino acids. The germline V gene encodes CDR1 MDHEN and CDR2 SYDVKM. V was pared by 3 bases and J by 3 bases, with 2 bases between. CDR3 sequence reads: CASSFDYGYTF. CDR3 sequence (DNA): TGTGCCAGCAGTTTCGACTATGGCTACACCTTC.

The chain joins TRBV15 to TRBJ2-1; no firm D call. The germline CDR1 and CDR2 sequences are LNHNV and YYDKDF (reference sequence). V lost 2 bases and J lost 8, with 7 bases in between. The CDR3 is made up of 12 amino acids. As DNA, the CDR3 is TGTGCCACCAGCAGACTAAGCTATGAGCAGTTCTTC. Encoded protein: CATSRLSYEQFF.

The chain carries TRBV7-9 and TRBJ2-1; D is possibly TRBD1 (5 bases). Germline loops: CDR1 SEHNR, CDR2 FQNEAQ (reference sequence). Trimming shortened V by 5 bases and J by 5 bases, and 13 bases separated the two germline ends. CDR3 length: 14 amino acids. The CDR3 loop is CASSGPTEHNEQFF. CDR3 coding DNA: TGTGCCAGCAGCGGCCCGACAGAGCACAATGAGCAGTTCTTC.

The chain uses TRBV2 and TRBJ2-7; D may match TRBD1 or TRBD2 (5 bases each). This CDR3 contains 13 residues. The V end was cut by 10 bases, the J end by 3 bases, with 16 bases between. The germline V gene has CDR1 SNHLY and CDR2 FYNNEI. The CDR3 DNA reads as TGTGCCACCCTTAGGGGACCTGGCTACGAGCAGTACTTC. Translating it yields CATLRGPGYEQYF.

The rearrangement links TRBV5-6 to TRBJ2-2, with D hard to call. CDR3 length: 12 residues. CDR1 and CDR2 from the germline V gene are SGHDT and YYEEEE. Trimming left V 4 bases short and J 5 bases short, with 6 bases between. This CDR3 is CASSPVTGELFF. In nucleotides, the CDR3 is TGTGCCAGCAGCCCTGTTACCGGGGAGCTGTTTTTT.

The chain is built from TRBV15 and TRBJ1-2; TRBD1 might be the D (6 bases). V was shortened by 1 base and J by 7 bases, with 16 bases between the two germline ends. The CDR3 runs 15 residues. Germline CDR1 and CDR2: LNHNV and YYDKDF (reference sequence). The CDR3 here is CATSRGGTSAGGYTF. In DNA form, the CDR3 reads TGTGCCACCAGCAGAGGAGGGACATCGGCAGGTGGCTACACCTTC.